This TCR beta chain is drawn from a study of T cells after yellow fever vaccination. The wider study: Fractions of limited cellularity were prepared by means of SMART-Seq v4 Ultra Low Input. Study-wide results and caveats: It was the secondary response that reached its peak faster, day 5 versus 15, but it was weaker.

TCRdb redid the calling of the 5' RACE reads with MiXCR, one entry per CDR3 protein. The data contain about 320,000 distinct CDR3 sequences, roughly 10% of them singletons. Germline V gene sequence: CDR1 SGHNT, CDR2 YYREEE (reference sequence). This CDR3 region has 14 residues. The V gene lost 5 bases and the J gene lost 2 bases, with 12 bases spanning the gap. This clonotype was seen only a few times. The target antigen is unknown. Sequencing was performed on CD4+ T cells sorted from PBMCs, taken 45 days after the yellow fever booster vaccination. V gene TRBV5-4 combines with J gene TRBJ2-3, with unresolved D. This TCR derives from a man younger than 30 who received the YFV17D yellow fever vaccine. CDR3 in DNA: TGTGCCAGCAGGAGTGCGGAAAACACAGATACGCAGTATTTT. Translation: CASRSAENTDTQYF.